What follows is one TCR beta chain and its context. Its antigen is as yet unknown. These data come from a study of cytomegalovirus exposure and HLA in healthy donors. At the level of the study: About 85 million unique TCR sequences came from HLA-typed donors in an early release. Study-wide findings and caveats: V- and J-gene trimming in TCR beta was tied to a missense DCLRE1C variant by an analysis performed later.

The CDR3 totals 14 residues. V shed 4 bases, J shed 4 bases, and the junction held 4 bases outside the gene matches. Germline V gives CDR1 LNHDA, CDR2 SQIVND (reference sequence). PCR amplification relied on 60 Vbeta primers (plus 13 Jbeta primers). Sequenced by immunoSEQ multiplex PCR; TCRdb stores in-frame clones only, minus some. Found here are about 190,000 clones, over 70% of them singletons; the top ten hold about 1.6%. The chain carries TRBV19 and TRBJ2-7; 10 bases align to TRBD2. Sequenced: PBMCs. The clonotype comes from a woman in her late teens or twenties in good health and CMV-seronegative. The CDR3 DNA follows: TGTGCCAGTAGTAATAGCGGGGGGCCGTACGAGCAGTACTTC. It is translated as CASSNSGGPYEQYF.